The source of this T cell receptor beta chain is a study of T cell responses to AZD1222 COVID-19 vaccine. The CDR3 sequence is 15 residues long. Germline-derived CDR1 and CDR2 are MGHRA and YSYEKL. V lost 5 bases and J lost 8, with 18 bases in between. Assay used: immunoSEQ multiplex PCR; TCRdb lists only in-frame clones, some missing. The sample consists of about 100,000 clones, about nine tenths of them appearing once. About this clone itself: Its specificity is unknown.

Study results and limitations: Females outnumbered males among donors, who were mostly white British; clonal diversity was possibly underestimated. CD4 TCRs associated with vaccination spanned spike, dominating at 160-218 and 743-854.

The TCR sequence derives from an adult who received the AZD1222 COVID-19 vaccine. This chain links TRBV4-1 with TRBJ2-2; weak D call: TRBD1 (6 bases). The sequencing used peripheral blood, collected 28 days after the second AZD1222 dose. The CDR3 is CASSGVQQGIGELFF. The DNA for the CDR3 is TGCGCCAGCAGCGGGGTGCAACAGGGAATTGGGGAGCTGTTTTTT.